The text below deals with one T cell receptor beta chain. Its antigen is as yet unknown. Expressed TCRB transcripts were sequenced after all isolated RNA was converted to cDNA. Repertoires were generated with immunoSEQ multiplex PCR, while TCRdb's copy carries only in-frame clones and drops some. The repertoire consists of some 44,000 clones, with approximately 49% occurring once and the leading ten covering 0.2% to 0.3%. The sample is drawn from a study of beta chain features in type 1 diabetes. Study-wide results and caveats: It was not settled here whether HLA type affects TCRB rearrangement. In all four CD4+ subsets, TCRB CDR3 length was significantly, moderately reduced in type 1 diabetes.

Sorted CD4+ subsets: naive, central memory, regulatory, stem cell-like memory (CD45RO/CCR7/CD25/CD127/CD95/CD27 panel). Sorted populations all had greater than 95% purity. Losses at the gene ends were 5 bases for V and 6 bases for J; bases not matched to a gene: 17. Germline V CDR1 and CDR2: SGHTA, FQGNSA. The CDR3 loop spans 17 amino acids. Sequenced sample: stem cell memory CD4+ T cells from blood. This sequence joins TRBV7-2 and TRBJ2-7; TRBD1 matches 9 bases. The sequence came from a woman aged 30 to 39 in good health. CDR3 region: CASSPQGGQGSILEQYF. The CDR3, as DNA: TGTGCCAGCAGCCCCCAAGGGGGACAGGGAAGTATCCTCGAGCAGTACTTC.